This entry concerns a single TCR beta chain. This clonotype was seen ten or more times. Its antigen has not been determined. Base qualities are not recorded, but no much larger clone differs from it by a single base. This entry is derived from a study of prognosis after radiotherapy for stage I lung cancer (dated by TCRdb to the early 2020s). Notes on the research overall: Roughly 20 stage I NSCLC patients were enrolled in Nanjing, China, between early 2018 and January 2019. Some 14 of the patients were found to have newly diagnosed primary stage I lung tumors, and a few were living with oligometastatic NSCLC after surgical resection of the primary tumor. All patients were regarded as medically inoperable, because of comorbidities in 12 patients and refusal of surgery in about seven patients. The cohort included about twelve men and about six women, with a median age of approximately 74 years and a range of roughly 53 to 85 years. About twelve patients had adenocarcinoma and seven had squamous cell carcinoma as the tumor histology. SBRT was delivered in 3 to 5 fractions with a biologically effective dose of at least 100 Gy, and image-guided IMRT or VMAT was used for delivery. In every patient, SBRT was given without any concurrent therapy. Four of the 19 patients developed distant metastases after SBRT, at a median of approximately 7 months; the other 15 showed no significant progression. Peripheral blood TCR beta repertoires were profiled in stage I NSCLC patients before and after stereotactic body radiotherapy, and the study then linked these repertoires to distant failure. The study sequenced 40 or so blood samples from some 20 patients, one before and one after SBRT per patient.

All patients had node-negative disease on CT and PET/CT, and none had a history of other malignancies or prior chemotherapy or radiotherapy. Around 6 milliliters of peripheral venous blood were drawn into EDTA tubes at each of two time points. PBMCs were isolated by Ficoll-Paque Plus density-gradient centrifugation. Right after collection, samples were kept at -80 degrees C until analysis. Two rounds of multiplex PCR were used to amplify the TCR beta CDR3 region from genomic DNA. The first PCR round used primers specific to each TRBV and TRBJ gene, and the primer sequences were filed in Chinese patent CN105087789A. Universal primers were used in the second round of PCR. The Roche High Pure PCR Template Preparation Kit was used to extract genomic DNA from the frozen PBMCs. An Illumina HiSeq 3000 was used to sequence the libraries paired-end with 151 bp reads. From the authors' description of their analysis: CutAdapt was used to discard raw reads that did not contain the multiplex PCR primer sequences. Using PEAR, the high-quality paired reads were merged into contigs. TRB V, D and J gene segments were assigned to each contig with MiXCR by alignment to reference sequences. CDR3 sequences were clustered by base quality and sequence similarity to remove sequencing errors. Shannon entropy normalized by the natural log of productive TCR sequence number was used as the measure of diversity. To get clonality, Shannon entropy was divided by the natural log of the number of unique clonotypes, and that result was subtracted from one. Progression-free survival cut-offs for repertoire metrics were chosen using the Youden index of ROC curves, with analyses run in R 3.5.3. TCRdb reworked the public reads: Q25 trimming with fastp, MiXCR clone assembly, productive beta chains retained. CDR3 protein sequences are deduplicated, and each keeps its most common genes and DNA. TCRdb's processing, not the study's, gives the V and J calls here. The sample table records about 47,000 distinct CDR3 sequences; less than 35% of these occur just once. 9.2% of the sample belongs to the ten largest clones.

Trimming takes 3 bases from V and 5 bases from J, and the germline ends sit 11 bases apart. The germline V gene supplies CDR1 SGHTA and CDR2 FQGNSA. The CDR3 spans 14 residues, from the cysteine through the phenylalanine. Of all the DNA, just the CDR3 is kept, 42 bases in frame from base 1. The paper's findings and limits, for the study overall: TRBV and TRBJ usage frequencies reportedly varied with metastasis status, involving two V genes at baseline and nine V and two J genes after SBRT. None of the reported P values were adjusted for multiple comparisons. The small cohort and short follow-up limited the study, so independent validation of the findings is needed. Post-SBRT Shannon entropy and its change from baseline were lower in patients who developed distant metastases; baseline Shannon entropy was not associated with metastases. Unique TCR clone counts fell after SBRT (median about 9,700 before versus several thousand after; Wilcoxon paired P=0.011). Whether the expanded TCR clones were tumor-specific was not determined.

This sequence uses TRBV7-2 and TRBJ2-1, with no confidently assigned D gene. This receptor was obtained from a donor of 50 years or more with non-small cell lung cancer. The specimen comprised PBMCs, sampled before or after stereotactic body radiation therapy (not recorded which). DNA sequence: TGTGCCAGCAGCTTCCAGACTGGTCACAATGAGCAGTTCTTC. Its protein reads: CASSFQTGHNEQFF. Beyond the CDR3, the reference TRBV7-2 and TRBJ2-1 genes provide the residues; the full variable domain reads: GAGVSQSPSNKVTEKGKDVELRCDPISGHTALYWYRQSLGQGLEFLIYFQGNSAPDKSGLPSDRFSAERTGGSVSTLTIQRTQQEDSAVYLCASSFQTGHNEQFFGPGTRLTVL.